This TCR beta chain comes out of a study of beta chain features in type 1 diabetes. Germline-derived CDR1 and CDR2 are SEHNR and FQNEAQ (reference sequence). There are 14 residues in the CDR3. V was trimmed by 2 bases and J by 2 bases, leaving 9 bases between them. This clone was observed a few times. Its matching antigen is unknown. Study conclusions and caveats: All four CD4+ subsets of Type 1 diabetes patients contained TCRB CDR3s that were moderately but significantly shorter.

Of the isolated RNA, all was reverse transcribed, and so the sequenced material was expressed TCRB transcripts. Assay: immunoSEQ multiplex PCR; the TCRdb copy retains only in-frame clones and omits some. This table has 600,000 or so clones, 12% appearing once. This clonotype originated in a young man with type 1 diabetes. What was sequenced was naive CD4+ T cells from blood. The chain employs TRBV7-9 and TRBJ2-5; a possible D gene is TRBD2 (6 bases). The DNA of the CDR3 is TGTGCCAGCAGCTTAATAGCGGCTCAAGAGACCCAGTACTTC. Its translation is CASSLIAAQETQYF.